Following are 21 T cell receptor beta chains from one sample sequenced in a study of T cells in Graves' hyperthyroidism and ophthalmopathy. Researchers took RNA transcripts and amplified the TCR beta CDR3 regions from them. First-round RT-PCR with HTBI primers amplified the TCR CDR3 region. One entry per CDR3 protein, called by TCRdb with MiXCR from the multiplex PCR reads. Of over 500,000 distinct CDR3 sequences in the sample, about 15% are singletons; the top ten hold approximately 15%. The sample consisted of blood. These receptors came from a woman aged 35 to 49 with Graves' hyperthyroidism.

The J gene is TRBJ2-1, the V gene TRBV19; D remains ambiguous. The CDR3 extends over 14 amino acids. CDR1 LNHDA and CDR2 SQIVND come from the germline V gene (reference sequence). V shed 10 bases and J shed 7 bases, with 20 bases lying between them. The CDR3 here is CATQAVQSANEQFF. CDR3 sequence (DNA): TGTGCCACCCAGGCGGTACAGTCAGCAAATGAGCAGTTCTTC.

This clonotype was counted only a few times. The chain's CDR3 is CASSLGGSPEQYF. As DNA, the CDR3 is TGTGCCAGCAGCTTAGGCGGAAGTCCCGAGCAGTACTTC. The rearrangement joins TRBV7-9 to TRBJ2-7; D remains ambiguous. This CDR3 has 13 residues. Germline V CDR1 and CDR2: SEHNR, FQNEAQ (reference sequence). V was pared by 1 base and J by 6 bases, with 10 bases between.

This clonotype has at least ten counts. DNA for the CDR3: TGTGCCAGCAGTACAGCTATAGGTGGTTACACTGAAGCTTTCTTT. It specifies CASSTAIGGYTEAFF. The chain combines TRBV6-1 with TRBJ1-1; D is unclear. Germline V CDR1 and CDR2: MNHNS, SASEGT. V was cut by 5 bases and J by 3 bases, with 16 bases left in between. This CDR3 is built from 15 residues.

Only a few counts were recorded for this clonotype. V gene TRBV5-6 combines with J gene TRBJ1-4, with D hard to call. Germline V lookup: CDR1 SGHDT, CDR2 YYEEEE. The CDR3 runs 14 residues. The V and J ends lost 2 bases and 8 bases respectively, with 13 bases between them. CDR3 nucleotides: TGTGCCAGCAGCTTTTCCGGGGTAGGAGAAAAACTGTTTTTT. Protein product: CASSFSGVGEKLFF.

The chain employs TRBV6-1 and TRBJ1-1, with a tentative D call TRBD1 (5 bases). V gave up 0 bases and J gave up 6 bases, with 20 bases separating them. This CDR3 is 17 amino acids long. Germline values: CDR1 MNHNS, CDR2 SASEGT. The CDR3 DNA is TGTGCCAGCAGTGAAGCGCTTAATGTTAGGGGATCTGCTGAAGCTTTCTTT. Residues: CASSEALNVRGSAEAFF.

The chain links TRBV10-3 to TRBJ2-2, with D perhaps TRBD1 (8 bases). Germline CDR1 reads ENHRY; CDR2 reads SYGVKD. The germline V and J ends were trimmed by 2 bases and 4 bases, with 17 bases remaining between them. The CDR3 loop spans 17 amino acids. The CDR3 DNA follows: TGTGCCATCAGTGAGAGGGGGGGACAGGAAGGCACCGGGGAGCTGTTTTTT. This translates into CAISERGGQEGTGELFF.

The V and J genes are TRBV20-1 and TRBJ1-1; D might be TRBD1 (5 bases). The V gene's germline CDR1 is DFQATT and CDR2 SNEGSKA (reference sequence). The CDR3 consists of 15 residues. The V end lost 3 bases, the J end lost 4 bases, and 18 bases lay between the germline ends. CDR3 DNA sequence: TGCAGTGCTAGGTCCTCGGGGGTCGAGGGCACTGAAGCTTTCTTT. Protein: CSARSSGVEGTEAFF.

The chain uses TRBV12-3 or TRBV12-4 and TRBJ2-1, with 11 positions matching TRBD2. CDR3 length: 16 residues. V shed 4 bases and J 9 bases; nucleotides not matched to a gene: 11. The CDR3 DNA is TGTGCCAGCAGTTCAGGGGGACTAGCGGAAGTAGGTGAGCAGTTCTTC. Translating gives CASSSGGLAEVGEQFF.

This clonotype appeared many times. The V gene is TRBV30, the J gene TRBJ1-5; D is undetermined. CDR1 GTSNPN and CDR2 SVGIG come from the germline V gene (reference sequence). The CDR3 length is 14 residues. The V and J ends lost 3 bases and 2 bases respectively, with 11 bases between them. The DNA for the CDR3 is TGTGCCTGGAGGGAAGGCCGGGGCAATCAGCCCCAGCATTTT. It is translated as CAWREGRGNQPQHF.

Comments on this clonotype: The junction differs from germline at one of its ends, possibly a read error. The chain couples TRBV2 to TRBJ1-3; D is undetermined. The CDR3 has 13 amino acids. CDR1 is SNHLY and CDR2 is FYNNEI in the germline V gene. CDR3: CASSEASGSTIYF. In DNA, the CDR3 is TGTGCCAGCAGTGAAGCCTCAGGAAGCACCATATATTTT.

V gene TRBV10-3 combines with J gene TRBJ1-1; no firm D call. V lost 3 bases, J lost 1 base, and 3 bases lay in between. The CDR3 contains 12 residues. The germline gives CDR1 ENHRY, CDR2 SYGVKD. As DNA, the CDR3 is TGTGCCATCAGTGACCAGAACACTGAAGCTTTCTTT. Amino acids: CAISDQNTEAFF.

The CDR3 reads CSAKGLAGVPDTQYF. The CDR3 bases are TGCAGTGCTAAGGGACTAGCGGGAGTTCCCGATACGCAGTATTTT. The J gene is TRBJ2-3, the V gene TRBV20-1, with 14 bases aligning to TRBD2. This CDR3 has 15 amino acids. With V trimmed by 4 bases and J by 6 bases, 6 bases remained unmatched. Germline V gene lookup returns CDR1 DFQATT and CDR2 SNEGSKA (reference sequence).

This clonotype was observed many times. The rearrangement uses TRBV12-3 or TRBV12-4 and TRBJ2-5; TRBD1 agrees at 8 bases. This CDR3 has 13 amino acids. V shed 6 bases and J 5 bases; nucleotides not matched to a gene: 5. The CDR3 region has the DNA TGTGCCAGCAGGACAGGGGCACGGGAGACCCAGTACTTC. This sequence encodes CASRTGARETQYF.

This clonotype occurred many times. This chain joins TRBV28 and TRBJ2-3, with D tentatively TRBD1 (5 bases). The CDR3 runs 16 residues. Looked up from germline, CDR1 is MDHEN and CDR2 is SYDVKM. V was trimmed by 1 base and J by 5 bases, leaving 16 bases between them. DNA of the CDR3: TGTGCCAGCAGTTTATCCGGACAAGGGGCTTTAGATACGCAGTATTTT. This sequence encodes CASSLSGQGALDTQYF.

The table lists this clonotype with many counts. The chain recombines TRBV6-5 with TRBJ1-2, with D perhaps TRBD1 (5 bases). CDR1 and CDR2 (germline): MNHEY, SVGAGI. V was cut by 0 bases and J by 2 bases, with 10 bases left in between. CDR3 length: 15 amino acids. CDR3 bases: TGTGCCAGCAGTTACTCGTCCAGGGCCAACTATGGCTACACCTTC. This codes for CASSYSSRANYGYTF.

J is TRBJ2-7 and V is TRBV5-4; 7 bases are shared with TRBD2. The ends lost 4 bases at V and 0 bases at J; junction bases unmatched: 4. CDR1 SGHNT and CDR2 YYREEE come from the germline V gene (reference sequence). The CDR3 runs to 14 residues. The CDR3 sequence is CASSPERDSYEQYF. CDR3 sequence (DNA): TGTGCCAGCAGCCCGGAGCGGGACTCCTACGAGCAGTACTTC.

This clonotype came up a few times. CDR3 region: CASREWRSVGTNEKLFF. The CDR3 DNA sequence: TGTGCCAGTAGGGAGTGGAGGTCCGTAGGAACTAATGAAAAACTGTTTTTT. The chain recombines TRBV19 with TRBJ1-4; D remains ambiguous. Germline V gene sequence: CDR1 LNHDA, CDR2 SQIVND (reference sequence). V was cut by 6 bases and J by 1 base, with 18 bases left in between. The CDR3 has 17 amino acids.

This chain joins TRBV6-1 and TRBJ2-7, with 10 bases lining up with TRBD1. The ends lost 10 bases at V and 4 bases at J; junction bases unmatched: 16. Germline assignment: CDR1 MNHNS and CDR2 SASEGT. CDR3 size: 16 residues. CDR3 nucleotides: TGTGCCACCCAACTCCCGGGACAGGGGAGTCGGTACGAGCAGTACTTC. Protein product: CATQLPGQGSRYEQYF.

This clonotype was observed a handful of times. V gene TRBV28 combines with J gene TRBJ2-7; possible D gene TRBD2, 6 bases. Between the trimmed V and J ends, which lost 5 bases and 3 bases, there was a span of 20 bases. The CDR3 is 16 residues long. Germline V gives CDR1 MDHEN, CDR2 SYDVKM. CDR3 DNA: TGTGCCAGCAGTCCCCCACCCGGGACTTCGAGCTACGAGCAGTACTTC. This translates into CASSPPPGTSSYEQYF.

This CDR3 is CASSVGTGVTAGELFF. As DNA, the CDR3 is TGTGCCAGCAGCGTAGGGACGGGGGTAACGGCCGGGGAGCTGTTTTTT. This chain connects TRBV9 to TRBJ2-2; a possible D gene is TRBD2 (6 bases). The V end lost 0 bases, the J end lost 6 bases, and 15 bases lay between the germline ends. The germline CDR1 and CDR2 sequences are SGDLS and YYNGEE. The CDR3 is made up of 16 amino acids.

This clonotype was counted many times. The chain links TRBV7-3 to TRBJ2-2; tentative D call: TRBD2 (5 bases). Trimming removed 5 bases at V and 7 bases at J, with 14 bases between. This CDR3 contains 14 residues. The germline gives CDR1 SGHTA, CDR2 FQGTGA. The CDR3 spells CASSQRSAGGELFF. CDR3 nucleotide sequence: TGTGCCAGCAGCCAAAGGAGTGCGGGCGGGGAGCTGTTTTTT.